This T cell receptor (beta chain) was sequenced in a study of human T cells and chemical hapten exposure. General study findings and limits: Sensitizing with DPC caused no change in TCRs above 1 in 1000 frequency.

The library tagged individual cDNA molecules with unique molecular identifiers. Per the study methods: From 23,224 to 690,600 TCRs were found per sample, with a median of approximately 96,000. TCRdb itself ran the 5' RACE reads through MiXCR, one entry per CDR3 protein. V and J calls and clone size were set by TCRdb, not the authors. The sample has under 85,000 distinct CDR3 sequences, less than 9.5% seen once; the top ten hold 2% to 2.5%. Blood, whole and unfractionated, served as the source for total RNA extraction. This clonotype was observed a handful of times. The antigen is undetermined. This clonotype was sampled from a male donor in good health.

The CDR3 loop reads CASRNSGGAFPVFF. CDR3 coding DNA: TGTGCCAGCAGGAATAGCGGGGGGGCCTTCCCAGTGTTCTTC. The chain links TRBV7-9 to TRBJ2-1, with 11 bases fitting TRBD2. The CDR3 runs to 14 residues. V trimming: 6 bases; J trimming: 15 bases; junction bases outside the gene matches: 13. Germline-derived CDR1 and CDR2 are SEHNR and FQNEAQ (reference sequence).